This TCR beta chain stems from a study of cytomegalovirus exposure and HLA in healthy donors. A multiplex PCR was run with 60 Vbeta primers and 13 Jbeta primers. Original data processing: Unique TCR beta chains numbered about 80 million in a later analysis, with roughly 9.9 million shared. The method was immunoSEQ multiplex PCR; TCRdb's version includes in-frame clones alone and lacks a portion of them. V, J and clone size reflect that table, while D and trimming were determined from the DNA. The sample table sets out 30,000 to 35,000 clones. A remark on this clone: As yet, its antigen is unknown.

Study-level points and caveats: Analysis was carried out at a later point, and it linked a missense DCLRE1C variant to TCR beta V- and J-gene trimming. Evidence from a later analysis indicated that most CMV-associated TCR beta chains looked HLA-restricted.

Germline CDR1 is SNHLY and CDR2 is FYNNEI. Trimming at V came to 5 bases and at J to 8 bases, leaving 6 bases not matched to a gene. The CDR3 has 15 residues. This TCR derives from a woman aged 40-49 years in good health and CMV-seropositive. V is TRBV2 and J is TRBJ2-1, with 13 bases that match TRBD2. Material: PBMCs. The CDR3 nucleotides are TGTGCCAGCAGTCCACGGACTAGCGGGAGCTATGAGCAGTTCTTC. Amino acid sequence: CASSPRTSGSYEQFF.